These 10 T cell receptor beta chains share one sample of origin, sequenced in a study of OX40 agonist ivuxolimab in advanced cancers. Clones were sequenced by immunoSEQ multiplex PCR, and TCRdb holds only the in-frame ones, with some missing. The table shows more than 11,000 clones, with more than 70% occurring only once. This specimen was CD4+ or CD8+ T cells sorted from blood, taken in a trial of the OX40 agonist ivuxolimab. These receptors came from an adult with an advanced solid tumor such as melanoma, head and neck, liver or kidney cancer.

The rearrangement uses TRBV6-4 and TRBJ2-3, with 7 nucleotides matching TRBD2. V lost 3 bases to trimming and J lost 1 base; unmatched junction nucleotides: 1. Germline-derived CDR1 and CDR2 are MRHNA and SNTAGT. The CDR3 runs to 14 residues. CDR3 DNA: TGTGCCAGCAGTGAGGCGGGAGGCACAGATACGCAGTATTTT. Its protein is CASSEAGGTDTQYF.

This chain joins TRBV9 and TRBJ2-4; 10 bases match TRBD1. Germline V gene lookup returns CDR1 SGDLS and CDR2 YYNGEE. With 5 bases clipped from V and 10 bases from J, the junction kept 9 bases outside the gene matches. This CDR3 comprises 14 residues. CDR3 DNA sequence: TGTGCCAGCAGTCCCGGGACAGGGGAAAGGATTCAGTACTTC. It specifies CASSPGTGERIQYF.

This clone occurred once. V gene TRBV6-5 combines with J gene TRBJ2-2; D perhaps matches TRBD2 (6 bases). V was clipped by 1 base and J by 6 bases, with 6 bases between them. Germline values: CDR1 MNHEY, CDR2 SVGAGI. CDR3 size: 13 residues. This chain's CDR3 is CASSYWEAGELFF. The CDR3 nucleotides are TGTGCCAGCAGTTACTGGGAGGCCGGGGAGCTGTTTTTT.

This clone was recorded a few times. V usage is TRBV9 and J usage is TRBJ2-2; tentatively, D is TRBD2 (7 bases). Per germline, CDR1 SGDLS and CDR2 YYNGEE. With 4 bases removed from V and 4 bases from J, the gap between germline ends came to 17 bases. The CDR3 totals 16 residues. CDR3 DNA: TGTGCCAGCAGCCACCGAGGGGGGGTTAGCACCGGGGAGCTGTTTTTT. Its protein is CASSHRGGVSTGELFF.

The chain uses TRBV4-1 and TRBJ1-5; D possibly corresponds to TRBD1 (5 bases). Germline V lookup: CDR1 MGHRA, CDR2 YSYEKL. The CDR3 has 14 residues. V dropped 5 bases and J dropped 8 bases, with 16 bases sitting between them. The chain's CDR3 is CASSSRWDQKPQHF. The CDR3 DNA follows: TGCGCCAGCAGCTCGAGGTGGGACCAGAAGCCCCAGCATTTT.

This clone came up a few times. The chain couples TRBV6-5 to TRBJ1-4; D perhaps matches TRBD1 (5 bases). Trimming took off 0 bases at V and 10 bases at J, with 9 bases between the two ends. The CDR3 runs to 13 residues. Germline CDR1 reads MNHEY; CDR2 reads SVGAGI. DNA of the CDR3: TGTGCCAGCAGTTACTCGAGTGGGGGAAAACTGTTTTTT. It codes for CASSYSSGGKLFF.

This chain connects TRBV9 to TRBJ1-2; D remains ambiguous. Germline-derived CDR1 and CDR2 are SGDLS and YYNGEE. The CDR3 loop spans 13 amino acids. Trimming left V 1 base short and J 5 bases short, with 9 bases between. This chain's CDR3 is CASSVSDGYGYTF. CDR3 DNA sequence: TGTGCCAGCAGCGTAAGTGATGGGTATGGCTACACCTTC.

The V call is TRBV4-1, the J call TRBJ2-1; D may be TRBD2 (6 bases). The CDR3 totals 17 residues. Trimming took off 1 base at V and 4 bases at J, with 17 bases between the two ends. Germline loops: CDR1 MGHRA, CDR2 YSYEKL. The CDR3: CASSQAPGLRQYNEQFF. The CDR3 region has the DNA TGCGCCAGCAGCCAAGCCCCGGGACTGAGGCAATACAATGAGCAGTTCTTC.

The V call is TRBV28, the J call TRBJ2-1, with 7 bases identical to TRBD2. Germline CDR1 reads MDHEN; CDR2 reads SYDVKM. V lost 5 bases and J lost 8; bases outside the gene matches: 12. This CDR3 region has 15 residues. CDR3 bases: TGTGCCAGCAGTCCCCCCCTGGCGGGAGTGTATGAGCAGTTCTTC. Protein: CASSPPLAGVYEQFF.

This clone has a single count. The CDR3 protein is CAWILNTEAFF. The CDR3 DNA reads TGTGCCTGGATTCTGAACACTGAAGCTTTCTTT. J is TRBJ1-1 and V is TRBV30; no clear D. This CDR3 has 11 residues. V lost 4 bases to trimming and J lost 0 bases, with 3 bases between them. Germline CDR1 GTSNPN, CDR2 SVGIG (reference sequence).